This T cell receptor (beta chain) is from a study of shared clonotypes between healthy human individuals. Study outcomes and limitations: Estimated richness was generally greater in naive than memory subsets. Non-shared clonotypes displayed generation probabilities falling below those of clonotypes present in all four donors.

As to this clone: Its antigen remains unidentified.

All donors were Caucasian adults living in Nashville, Tennessee. Generated by immunoSEQ multiplex PCR, the TCRdb table keeps only in-frame clones and is missing some. The sample has about 2.4 million clones, over 85% seen once. This TCR came from a man younger than 35 in good health. Sequencing input: naive CD4+ T cells sorted from blood. The subset: CD45RA+ positively selected.

The CDR3 DNA is TGCGCCAGCAGCTACGGGGCGGGCCGCTCCTACGAGCAGTACTTC. Translation gives CASSYGAGRSYEQYF. The chain is built from TRBV5-1 and TRBJ2-7; TRBD1 or TRBD2 may be the D gene (5 bases each). Germline V lookup: CDR1 SGHRS, CDR2 YFSETQ. This CDR3 has 15 amino acids. Trimming pared 3 bases from V and 0 bases from J, leaving 13 bases between.